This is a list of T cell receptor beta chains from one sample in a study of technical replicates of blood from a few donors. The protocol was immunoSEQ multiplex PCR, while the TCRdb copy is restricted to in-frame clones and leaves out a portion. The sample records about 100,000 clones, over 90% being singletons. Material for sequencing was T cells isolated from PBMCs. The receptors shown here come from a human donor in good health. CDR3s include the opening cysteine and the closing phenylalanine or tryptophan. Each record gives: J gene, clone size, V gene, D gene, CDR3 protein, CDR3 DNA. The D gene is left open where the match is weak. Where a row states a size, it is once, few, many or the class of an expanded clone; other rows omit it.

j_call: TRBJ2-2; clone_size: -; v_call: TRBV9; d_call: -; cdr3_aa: CASSVIGVRSRTGELFF; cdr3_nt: TGTGCCAGCAGCGTAATAGGGGTGAGGTCGAGGACCGGGGAGCTGTTTTTT
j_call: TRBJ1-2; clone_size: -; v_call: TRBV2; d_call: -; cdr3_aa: CASSAETDYGYTF; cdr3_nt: TGTGCCAGCAGTGCCGAGACAGACTATGGCTACACCTTC
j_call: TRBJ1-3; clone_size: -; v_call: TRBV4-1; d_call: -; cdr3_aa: CASSQDSWSSSGNTIYF; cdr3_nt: TGCGCCAGCAGCCAAGATTCGTGGTCCAGCTCTGGAAACACCATATATTTT
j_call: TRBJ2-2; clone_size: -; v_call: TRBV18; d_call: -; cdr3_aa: CASSTSYFDGELFF; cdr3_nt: TGTGCCAGCTCAACATCATATTTCGACGGGGAGCTGTTTTTT
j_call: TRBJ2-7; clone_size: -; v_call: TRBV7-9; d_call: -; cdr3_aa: CASSLAGGYEQYF; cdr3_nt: TGTGCCAGCAGCTTAGCGGGGGGCTACGAGCAGTACTTC
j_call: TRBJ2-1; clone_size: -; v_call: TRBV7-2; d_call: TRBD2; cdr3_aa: CASSLAPVAGGRWVNYNEQFF; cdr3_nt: TGTGCCAGCAGCTTAGCCCCTGTAGCGGGAGGGCGCTGGGTCAACTACAATGAGCAGTTCTTC
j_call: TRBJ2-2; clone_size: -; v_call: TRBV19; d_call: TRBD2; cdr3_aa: CASSIGTSGVTGELFF; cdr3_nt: TGTGCCAGTAGTATCGGGACTAGCGGGGTAACCGGGGAGCTGTTTTTT
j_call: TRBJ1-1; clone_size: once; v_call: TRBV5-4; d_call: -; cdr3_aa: CASSVDRNTEAFF; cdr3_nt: TGTGCCAGCAGCGTGGACAGGAACACTGAAGCTTTCTTT
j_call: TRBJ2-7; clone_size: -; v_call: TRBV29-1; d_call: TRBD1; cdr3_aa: CSVHRDSSYEQYF; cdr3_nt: TGCAGCGTTCACCGGGACAGCTCCTACGAGCAGTACTTC
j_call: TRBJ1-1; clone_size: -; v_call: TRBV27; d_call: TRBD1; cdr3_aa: CASSLLGQGNTEAFF; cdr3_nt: TGTGCCAGCAGTTTATTGGGACAGGGGAACACTGAAGCTTTCTTT
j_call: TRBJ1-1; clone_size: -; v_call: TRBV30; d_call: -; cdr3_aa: CAWNTEGVLNTEAFF; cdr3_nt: TGTGCCTGGAACACGGAAGGGGTTTTGAACACTGAAGCTTTCTTT
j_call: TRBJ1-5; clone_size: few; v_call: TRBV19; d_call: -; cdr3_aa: CASSMILSSNQPQHF; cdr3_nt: TGTGCCAGTAGTATGATTTTGAGTAGCAATCAGCCCCAGCATTTT
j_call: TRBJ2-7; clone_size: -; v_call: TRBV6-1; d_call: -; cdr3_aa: CASSTQSSYEQYF; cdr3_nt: TGTGCCAGCAGCACACAGAGCTCCTACGAGCAGTACTTC
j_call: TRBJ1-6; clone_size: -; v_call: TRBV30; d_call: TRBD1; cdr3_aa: CAWSPSRTGNNSPLHF; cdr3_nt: TGTGCCTGGAGTCCCTCTCGGACAGGGAATAATTCACCCCTCCACTTT
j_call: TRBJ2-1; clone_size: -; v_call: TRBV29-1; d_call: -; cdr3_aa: CSALLAARGSNEQFF; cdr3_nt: TGCAGCGCCCTCCTGGCGGCTAGGGGGAGCAATGAGCAGTTCTTC
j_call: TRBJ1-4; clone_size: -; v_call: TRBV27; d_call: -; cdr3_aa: CASSLAVSDEKLFF; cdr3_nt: TGTGCCAGCAGTTTAGCGGTATCCGATGAAAAACTGTTTTTT
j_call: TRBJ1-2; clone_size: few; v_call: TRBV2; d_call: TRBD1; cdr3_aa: CASYGQGKSNYGYTF; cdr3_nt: TGTGCCAGCTATGGACAGGGGAAATCTAACTATGGCTACACCTTC
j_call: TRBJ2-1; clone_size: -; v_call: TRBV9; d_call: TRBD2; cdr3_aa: CASSVVEVRTSGYNEQFF; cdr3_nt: TGTGCCAGCAGCGTGGTAGAAGTTAGGACTAGCGGGTACAATGAGCAGTTCTTC
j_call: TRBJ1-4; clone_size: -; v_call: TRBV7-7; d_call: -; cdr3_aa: CASSLDRNEKLFF; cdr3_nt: TGTGCCAGCAGCCTCGACAGGAATGAAAAACTGTTTTTT
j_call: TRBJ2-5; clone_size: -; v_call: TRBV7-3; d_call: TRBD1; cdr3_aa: CASSLTFTGDIDTQYF; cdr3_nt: TGTGCCAGCAGCTTAACGTTCACAGGGGATATAGATACCCAGTACTTC
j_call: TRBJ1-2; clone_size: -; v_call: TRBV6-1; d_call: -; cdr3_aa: CASSEVAGGNYGYTF; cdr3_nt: TGTGCCAGCAGTGAAGTTGCCGGAGGGAACTATGGCTACACCTTC
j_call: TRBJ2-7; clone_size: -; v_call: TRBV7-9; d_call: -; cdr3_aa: CASRFGLNYEQYF; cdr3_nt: TGTGCCAGCCGCTTTGGACTAAACTACGAGCAGTACTTC
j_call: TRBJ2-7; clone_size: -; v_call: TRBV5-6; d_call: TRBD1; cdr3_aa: CASSTTGVSYYEQYF; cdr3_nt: TGTGCCAGCAGCACCACAGGGGTGTCGTACTACGAGCAGTACTTC
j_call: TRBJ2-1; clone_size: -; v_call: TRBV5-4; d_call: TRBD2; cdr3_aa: CASSFGGVYNEQFF; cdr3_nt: TGTGCCAGCAGCTTCGGGGGGGTGTACAATGAGCAGTTCTTC
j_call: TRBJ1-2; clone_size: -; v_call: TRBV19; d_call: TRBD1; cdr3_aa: CASSGTGGAYGYTF; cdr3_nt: TGTGCCAGTAGTGGGACAGGGGGCGCCTATGGCTACACCTTC
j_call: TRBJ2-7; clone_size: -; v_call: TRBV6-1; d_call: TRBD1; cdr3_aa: CASSELGQGAEQYF; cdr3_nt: TGTGCCAGCAGTGAACTTGGACAGGGGGCCGAGCAGTACTTC
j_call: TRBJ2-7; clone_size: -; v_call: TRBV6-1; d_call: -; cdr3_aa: CASSGRGRRGLREQYF; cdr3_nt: TGTGCCAGCAGTGGGAGGGGGCGGCGGGGACTGCGTGAGCAGTACTTC
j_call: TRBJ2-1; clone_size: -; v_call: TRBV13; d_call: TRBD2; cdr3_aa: CASSFGVLAGGQDEQFF; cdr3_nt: TGTGCCAGCAGCTTCGGAGTTTTAGCGGGAGGGCAGGATGAGCAGTTCTTC
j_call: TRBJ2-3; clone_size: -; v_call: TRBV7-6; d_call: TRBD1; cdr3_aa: CASSRDRGRGDTQYF; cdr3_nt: TGTGCCAGCAGCCGAGACAGGGGGCGGGGAGATACGCAGTATTTT
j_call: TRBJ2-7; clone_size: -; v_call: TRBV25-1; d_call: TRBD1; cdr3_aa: CASSGGERTGVEQYF; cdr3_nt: TGTGCCAGCAGTGGGGGTGAAAGGACAGGGGTCGAGCAGTACTTC
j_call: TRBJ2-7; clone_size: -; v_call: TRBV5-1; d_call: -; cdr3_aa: CASSLAFPYEQYF; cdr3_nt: TGCGCCAGCAGCTTGGCCTTTCCCTACGAGCAGTACTTC